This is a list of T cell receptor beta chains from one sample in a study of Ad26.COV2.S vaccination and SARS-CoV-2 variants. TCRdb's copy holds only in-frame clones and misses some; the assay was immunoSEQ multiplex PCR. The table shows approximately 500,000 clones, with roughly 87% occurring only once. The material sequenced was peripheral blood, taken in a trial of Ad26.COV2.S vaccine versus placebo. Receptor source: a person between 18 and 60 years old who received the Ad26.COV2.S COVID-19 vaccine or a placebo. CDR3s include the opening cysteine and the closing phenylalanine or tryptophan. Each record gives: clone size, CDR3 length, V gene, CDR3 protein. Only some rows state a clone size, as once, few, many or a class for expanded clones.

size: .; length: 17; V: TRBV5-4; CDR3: CASSLGLGRAGKETQYF
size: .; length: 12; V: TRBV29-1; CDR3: CSVVAGWNEQFF
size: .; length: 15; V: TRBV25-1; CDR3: CASSPSTGGGEKLFF
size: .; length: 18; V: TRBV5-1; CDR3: CASSLVIGASGINNEQFF
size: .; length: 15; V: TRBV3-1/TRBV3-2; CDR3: CASSPGPLRPRELFF
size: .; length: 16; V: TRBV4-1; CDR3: CASSQYLSGRQETQYF
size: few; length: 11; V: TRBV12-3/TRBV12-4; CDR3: CASSLEFEQFF
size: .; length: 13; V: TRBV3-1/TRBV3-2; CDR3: CASSPRHSYEQYF
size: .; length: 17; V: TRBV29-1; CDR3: CSVEEPSRLAGVGEQFF
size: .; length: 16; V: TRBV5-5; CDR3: CASSRYDQGTNQPQHF
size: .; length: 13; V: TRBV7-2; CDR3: CASSLEGAGELFF
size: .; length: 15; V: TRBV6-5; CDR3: CASTFSSAQNTEAFF
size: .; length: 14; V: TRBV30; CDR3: CACVRRQSTDTQYF
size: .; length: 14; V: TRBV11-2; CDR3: CASRKTGSSYEQYF
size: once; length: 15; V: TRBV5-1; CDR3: CASSLGTGGGQPQHF
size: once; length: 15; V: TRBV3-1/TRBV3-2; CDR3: CASSQGTRVGDTQYF
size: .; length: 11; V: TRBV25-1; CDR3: CASGAVNIQYF
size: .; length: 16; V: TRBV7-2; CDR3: CASSSGSRGWNQPQHF
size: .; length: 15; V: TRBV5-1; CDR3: CASTLVSSGMGEQYF
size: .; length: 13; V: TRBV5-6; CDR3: CASIRDRGLEQYF
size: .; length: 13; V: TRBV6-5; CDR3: CASSYGRNSPLHF
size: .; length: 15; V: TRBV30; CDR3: CAWSGLAGGTGELFF
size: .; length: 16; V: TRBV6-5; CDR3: CASSYSGTGKGETQYF
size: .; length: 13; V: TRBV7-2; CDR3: CASSPTYANEQFF
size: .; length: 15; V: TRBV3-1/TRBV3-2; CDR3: CASSQVAGSGQPQHF
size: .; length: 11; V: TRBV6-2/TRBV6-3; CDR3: CASSKTAEAFF
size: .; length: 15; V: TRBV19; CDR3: CASTPRWGGYNEQFF
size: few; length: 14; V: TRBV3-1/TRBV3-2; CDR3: CASSQGGLKHEQYF
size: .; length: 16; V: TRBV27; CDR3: CASSPAGTEVNNEQFF
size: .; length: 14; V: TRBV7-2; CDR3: CASSFRGRNEKLFF
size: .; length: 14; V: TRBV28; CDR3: CASSWGTGNTEAFF
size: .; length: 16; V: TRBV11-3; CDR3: CASSPSDGRAENEQFF
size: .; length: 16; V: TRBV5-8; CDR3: CASSRQGAPRNSPLHF
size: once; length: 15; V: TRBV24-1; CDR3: CATSDGTGATQPQHF
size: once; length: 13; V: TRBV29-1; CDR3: CSVAPRQTYEQYF
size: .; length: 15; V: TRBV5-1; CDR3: CASSLVGQGNSPLHF
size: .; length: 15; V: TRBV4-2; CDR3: CASSQVGQGDEKLFF
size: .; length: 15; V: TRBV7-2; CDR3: CASSFRTGLDQPQHF
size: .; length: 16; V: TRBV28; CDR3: CASSPLAGQGESGYTF
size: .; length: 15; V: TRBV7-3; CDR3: CASSSGTSGRGRQFF
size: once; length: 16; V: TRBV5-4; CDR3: CASSKGTSGREDTQYF
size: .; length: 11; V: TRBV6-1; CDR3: CASSEFGGQYF
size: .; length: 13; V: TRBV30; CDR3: CAWNHRGGEKLFF
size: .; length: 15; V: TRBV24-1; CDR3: CATSDLAGGCNEQYF
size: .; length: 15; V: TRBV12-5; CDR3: CASGLGDRGPYEQYF